Below, 15 T cell receptor beta chains from the same sample are listed, as sequenced in a study of T cells in Graves' hyperthyroidism and ophthalmopathy. The investigators amplified TCR beta CDR3 regions from RNA transcripts. Researchers ran a first-round RT-PCR on the TCR CDR3 using the HTBI primer set. TCRdb re-called the multiplex PCR reads with MiXCR, one entry per CDR3 protein. This repertoire shows hundreds of thousands of distinct CDR3 sequences, roughly a quarter found once; its top ten account for roughly 10%. Input material: blood. The receptors originated from a woman in her twenties or thirties with Graves' ophthalmopathy.

The chain employs TRBV11-3 and TRBJ2-5, with D uncertain. The CDR3 contains 15 residues. Trimming pared 0 bases from V and 5 bases from J, leaving 13 bases between. Per germline, CDR1 SGHNT and CDR2 YENEEA. The CDR3 reads CASSLDDGHGETQYF. DNA of the CDR3: TGTGCCAGCAGCTTAGATGATGGGCACGGGGAGACCCAGTACTTC.

This clonotype was seen just once. As DNA, the CDR3 is TGCAGTGCGCGGGACATCGGGACTAGCGTTACCTACGAGCAGTACTTC. Protein: CSARDIGTSVTYEQYF. The chain has TRBV20-1 and TRBJ2-7, with 10 nucleotides matching TRBD2. Trimming cost V 6 bases and J 2 bases; bases outside gene matches: 13. Germline CDR1 reads DFQATT; CDR2 reads SNEGSKA (reference sequence). The CDR3 contains 16 residues.

This clonotype occurred many times. The rearrangement links TRBV11-1 to TRBJ1-5; D is perhaps TRBD1 (5 bases). Germline lookup yields CDR1 SGHAT and CDR2 FQDESV (reference sequence). This CDR3 has 15 residues. Between the trimmed V and J ends, which lost 5 bases and 4 bases, there was a span of 15 bases. The CDR3 protein is CASSKSGTANQPQHF. DNA for the CDR3: TGTGCCAGCAGCAAGTCCGGGACGGCAAATCAGCCCCAGCATTTT.

This clonotype was observed at least ten times. The chain combines TRBV19 with TRBJ2-7, with 8 bases that match TRBD2. The CDR3 contains 16 residues. Trimming took 5 bases from V and 2 from J; bases not matched to a gene: 11. Germline-derived CDR1 and CDR2 are LNHDA and SQIVND (reference sequence). The CDR3, as DNA: TGTGCCAGTAGTGGTCAACTAGCGGTTACGACCTACGAGCAGTACTTC. Its translation: CASSGQLAVTTYEQYF.

In its sample, this clonotype was seen many times. This chain joins TRBV19 and TRBJ1-5; D call uncertain. V was cut by 9 bases and J by 0 bases, with 9 bases left in between. CDR3 size: 13 residues. Germline assignment: CDR1 LNHDA and CDR2 SQIVND (reference sequence). CDR3 protein: CASQDFSNQPQHF. Written as DNA, the CDR3 is TGTGCCAGCCAGGACTTTAGCAATCAGCCCCAGCATTTT.

This clonotype was counted at least ten times. The gene calls are TRBV29-1 and TRBJ1-1, with 8 bases identical to TRBD1. The CDR3 covers 15 residues. Losses at the gene ends were 8 bases for V and 10 bases for J; bases not matched to a gene: 21. CDR1 and CDR2 (germline): SQVTM, ANQGSEA. CDR3 protein: CSRFARGRLVIGAFF. CDR3 DNA: TGCAGCCGTTTCGCCAGGGGGCGTCTAGTCATTGGAGCTTTCTTT.

Many counts were recorded for this clonotype. The rearrangement links TRBV6-2 or TRBV6-3 to TRBJ2-7; 12 positions agree with TRBD1. There are 15 residues in the CDR3. With V trimmed by 2 bases and J by 13 bases, 12 bases remained unmatched. In germline, CDR1 is MNHEY, CDR2 SVGEGT. This chain's CDR3 is CASSYLPGTGGERYF. Here the CDR3 DNA reads TGTGCCAGCAGTTACCTTCCCGGGACAGGGGGCGAGAGATACTTC.

Many counts were recorded for this clonotype. The chain has TRBV4-1 and TRBJ1-1; tentative D call: TRBD1 (5 bases). The CDR3 has 11 amino acids. V was trimmed by 1 base and J by 10 bases, leaving 7 bases between them. CDR1 and CDR2 from the germline V gene are MGHRA and YSYEKL. CDR3 DNA: TGCGCCAGCAGCCAAGGAGGGGTAGCTTTCTTT. Translating it yields CASSQGGVAFF.

The sample holds many counts of this clonotype. The chain is built from TRBV12-3 or TRBV12-4 and TRBJ1-3, with D unclear. V shed 7 bases and J shed 4 bases, with 8 bases lying between them. CDR3 length: 12 residues. Here the CDR3 reads CASISFGNTIYF. For the CDR3, the DNA is TGTGCCAGCATCTCCTTCGGAAACACCATATATTTT.

This clonotype was detected only a few times. The chain couples TRBV6-5 to TRBJ2-7; TRBD1 or TRBD2 may be the D gene (5 bases each). V was shortened by 0 bases and J by 5 bases, with 14 bases between the two germline ends. The germline CDR1 and CDR2 sequences are MNHEY and SVGAGI. CDR3 length equals 15 residues. The CDR3 DNA reads TGTGCCAGCAGTTACTCCCCCTCCGGGGACCACGAGCAGTACTTC. Its translation: CASSYSPSGDHEQYF.

The sample holds a few counts of this clonotype. The chain carries TRBV6-2 or TRBV6-3 and TRBJ2-5; 11 bases match TRBD2. The V gene's germline CDR1 is MNHEY and CDR2 SVGEGT. CDR3 length equals 16 residues. J lost 5 bases, V lost 6 bases, and 11 bases had no gene match. In DNA form, the CDR3 reads TGTGCCAGCAGCTCCATAGCGGGGGGGCCCCAGGAGACCCAGTACTTC. It yields the protein CASSSIAGGPQETQYF.

The chain combines TRBV25-1 with TRBJ1-5, with 9 bases aligning to TRBD1. The CDR3 has 16 residues. Germline V gene sequence: CDR1 MGHDK, CDR2 SYGVNS. V lost 1 base, J lost 7 bases, and 8 bases stayed unmatched. CDR3 DNA sequence: TGTGCCAGCAGTGAATCTGGGACAGGGTCGGACCAGCCCCAGCATTTT. Protein: CASSESGTGSDQPQHF.

This clonotype came up many times. The chain employs TRBV7-2 and TRBJ2-7, with 7 positions matching TRBD1. Germline values: CDR1 SGHTA, CDR2 FQGNSA. The CDR3 sequence is 12 residues long. Losses at the gene ends were 5 bases for V and 6 bases for J; bases not matched to a gene: 4. CDR3 sequence: CASSAGDSEQYF. CDR3 nucleotides: TGTGCCAGCAGCGCAGGGGACAGCGAGCAGTACTTC.

This clonotype was recorded at least ten times. CDR3 DNA sequence: TGTGCCAGTAGTATTCATCAGGACACTGAAGCTTTCTTT. It is translated as CASSIHQDTEAFF. This chain joins TRBV19 and TRBJ1-1; no definite D call. Trimming removed 3 bases at V and 3 bases at J, with 8 bases between. The CDR3 covers 13 residues. Per germline, CDR1 LNHDA and CDR2 SQIVND (reference sequence).

This clonotype showed up many times. The CDR3: CASRSPGNGFEAFF. The CDR3 nucleotides are TGTGCCAGCAGGTCCCCAGGGAACGGATTTGAAGCTTTCTTT. V gene TRBV6-5 combines with J gene TRBJ1-1; D possibly corresponds to TRBD1 (5 bases). The CDR3 is 14 amino acids. V was clipped by 6 bases and J by 7 bases, with 18 bases between them. Per germline, CDR1 MNHEY and CDR2 SVGAGI.